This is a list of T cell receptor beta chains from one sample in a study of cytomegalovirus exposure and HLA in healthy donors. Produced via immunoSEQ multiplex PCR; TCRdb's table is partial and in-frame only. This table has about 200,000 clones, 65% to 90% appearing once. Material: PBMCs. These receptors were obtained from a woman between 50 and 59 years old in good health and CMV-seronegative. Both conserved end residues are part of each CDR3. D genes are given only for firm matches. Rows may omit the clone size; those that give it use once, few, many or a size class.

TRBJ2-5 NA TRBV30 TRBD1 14 CAWNLGTGDETQYF TGTGCCTGGAACCTCGGGACAGGGGATGAGACCCAGTACTTC
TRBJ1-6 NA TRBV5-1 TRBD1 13 CASSPDRHSPLHF TGCGCCAGCAGCCCGGACAGGCATTCACCCCTCCACTTT
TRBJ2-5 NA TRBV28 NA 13 CASREGWRETQYF TGTGCCAGCAGGGAAGGTTGGAGAGAGACCCAGTACTTC
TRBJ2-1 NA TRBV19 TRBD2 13 CASSIELAGGQFF TGTGCCAGTAGTATAGAGTTAGCGGGAGGCCAGTTCTTC
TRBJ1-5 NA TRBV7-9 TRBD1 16 CSSSFSGQGAGQPQHF TGTTCCAGCAGCTTCTCGGGACAGGGGGCAGGTCAGCCCCAGCATTTT
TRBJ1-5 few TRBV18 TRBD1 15 CASSPGQGATEPQHF TGTGCCAGCTCACCGGGACAGGGAGCGACCGAGCCCCAGCATTTT
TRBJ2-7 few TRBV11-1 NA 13 CASSFLDLSEQYF TGTGCCAGCAGCTTTCTAGACTTGTCAGAGCAGTACTTC
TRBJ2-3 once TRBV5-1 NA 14 CASRTATSTDTQYF TGCGCCAGCAGGACAGCTACTAGCACAGATACGCAGTATTTT
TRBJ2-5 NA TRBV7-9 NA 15 CASSSLGAEGETQYF TGTGCCAGCAGCTCTTTGGGGGCCGAAGGAGAGACCCAGTACTTC
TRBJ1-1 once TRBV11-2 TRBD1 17 CASSRGTVRTMNTEAFF TGTGCCAGCAGCCGTGGGACAGTGAGAACTATGAACACTGAAGCTTTCTTT
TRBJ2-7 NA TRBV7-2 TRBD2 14 CASSFASGTYEQYF TGTGCCAGCAGCTTCGCTAGCGGGACCTACGAGCAGTACTTC
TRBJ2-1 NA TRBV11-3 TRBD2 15 CASSPGTSGSNEQFF TGTGCCAGCAGCCCCGGGACTAGCGGGAGCAATGAGCAGTTCTTC
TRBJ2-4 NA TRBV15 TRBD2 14 CATSREISGTSQYF TGTGCCACCAGCAGAGAGATTTCCGGGACTAGCCAGTACTTC
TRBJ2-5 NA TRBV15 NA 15 CATSRDLTAGETQYF TGTGCCACCAGCAGAGATTTGACAGCAGGAGAGACCCAGTACTTC
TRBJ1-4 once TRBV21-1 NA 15 CASSLTGSYGEKLFF TGTGCCAGCAGTCTCACAGGGTCCTATGGGGAAAAACTGTTTTTT